This T cell receptor beta chain was sequenced in a study of blood T cell repertoires in COVID-19. Study overall: Material from acute and convalescent COVID-19 was sourced from the United States, Italy and Spain. From T cells, B-cell-depleted T cells, or PBMCs came the material, which was cDNA or gDNA.

The V and J ends lost 4 bases and 3 bases respectively, with 9 bases between them. Germline V lookup: CDR1 MGHRA, CDR2 YSYEKL. The CDR3 is 14 residues long. The authors' processing: Reference gene primer amplification in the assay estimated nucleated cell counts. The table came from immunoSEQ multiplex PCR; TCRdb's copy has only in-frame clones and leaves some out. V and J calls and clone size are as listed in that table; D and trimming were resolved from the DNA. There are some 110,000 clones in the sample; 60% to 85% occur only once, and 5% to 8% lies in the top ten. The chain links TRBV4-1 to TRBJ1-4; unclear D gene. The sequence derives from a man between 65 and 85 years old with acute or convalescent COVID-19. The sequenced sample consisted of peripheral blood. CDR3 residues: CASSPQVANEKLFF. In DNA form, the CDR3 reads TGCGCCAGCAGCCCCCAGGTCGCTAATGAAAAACTGTTTTTT.